This T cell receptor beta chain emerged from a study of T cells in Graves' hyperthyroidism and ophthalmopathy. Points from the study as a whole: In the blood, most expanded thyroid clonotypes above 0.001 appeared as well.

As for this clonotype: Its antigen is not identified.

Amplification yielded TCR beta CDR3 regions, with RNA transcripts as the source. The TCR CDR3 was amplified in a first-round RT-PCR using the HTBI primer set. TCRdb re-analysed the multiplex PCR reads in MiXCR, keeping a single row per CDR3 protein. Of around 800,000 distinct CDR3 sequences detected, more than 30% appear once; the ten largest clones hold approximately 10%. Germline V gene lookup returns CDR1 SGHAT and CDR2 FQNNGV. Trimming removed 5 bases at V and 6 bases at J, with 17 bases between. This CDR3 comprises 14 residues. The V and J genes are TRBV11-2 and TRBJ2-7, with a possible D match to TRBD1 (6 bases). Material: blood. The clonotype originates from a man younger than 35 with Graves' hyperthyroidism. Here the CDR3 DNA reads TGTGCCAGCAGCCTTCGAAACAGGGCTCCCGAGCAGTACTTC. Its translation: CASSLRNRAPEQYF.